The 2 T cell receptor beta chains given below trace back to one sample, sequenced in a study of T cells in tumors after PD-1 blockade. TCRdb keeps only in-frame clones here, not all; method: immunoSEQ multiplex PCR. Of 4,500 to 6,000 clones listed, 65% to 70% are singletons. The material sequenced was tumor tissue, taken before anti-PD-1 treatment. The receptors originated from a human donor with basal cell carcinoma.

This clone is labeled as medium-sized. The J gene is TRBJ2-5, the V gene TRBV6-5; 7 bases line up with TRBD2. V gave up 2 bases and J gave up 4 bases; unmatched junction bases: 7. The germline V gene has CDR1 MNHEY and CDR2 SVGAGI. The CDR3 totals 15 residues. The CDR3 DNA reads TGTGCCAGCAGTTACGGTCCGGGGGAGGGAGAGACCCAGTACTTC. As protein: CASSYGPGEGETQYF.

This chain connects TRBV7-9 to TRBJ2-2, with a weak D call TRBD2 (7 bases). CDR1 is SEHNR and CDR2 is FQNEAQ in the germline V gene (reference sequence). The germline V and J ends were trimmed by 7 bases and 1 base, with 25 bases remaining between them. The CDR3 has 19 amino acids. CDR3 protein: CASTQSVGGPAKNTGELFF. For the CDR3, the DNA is TGTGCCAGCACCCAAAGTGTCGGGGGGCCTGCAAAGAACACCGGGGAGCTGTTTTTT.